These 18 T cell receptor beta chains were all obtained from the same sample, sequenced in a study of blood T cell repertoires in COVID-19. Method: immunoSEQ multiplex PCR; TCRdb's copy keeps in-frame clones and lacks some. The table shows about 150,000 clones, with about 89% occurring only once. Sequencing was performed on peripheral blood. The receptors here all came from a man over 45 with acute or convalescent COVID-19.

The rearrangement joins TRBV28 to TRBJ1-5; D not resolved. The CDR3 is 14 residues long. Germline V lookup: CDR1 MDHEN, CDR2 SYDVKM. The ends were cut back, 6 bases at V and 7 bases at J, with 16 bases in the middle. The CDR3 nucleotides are TGTGCCAGCAGCCGTGACGGGGTGGGGCAGCCCCAGCATTTT. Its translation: CASSRDGVGQPQHF.

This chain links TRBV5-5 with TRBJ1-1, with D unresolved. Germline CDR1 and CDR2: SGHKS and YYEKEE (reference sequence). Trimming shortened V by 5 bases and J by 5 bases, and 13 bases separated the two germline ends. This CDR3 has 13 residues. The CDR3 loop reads CASSFTFETEAFF. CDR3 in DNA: TGTGCCAGCAGTTTCACTTTTGAAACTGAAGCTTTCTTT.

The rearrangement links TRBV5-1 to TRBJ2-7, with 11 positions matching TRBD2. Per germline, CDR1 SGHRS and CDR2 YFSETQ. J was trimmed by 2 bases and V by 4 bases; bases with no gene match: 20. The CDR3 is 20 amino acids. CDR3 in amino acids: CASSRGQFETSGRLPYEQYF. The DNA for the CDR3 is TGCGCCAGCAGCCGGGGACAGTTCGAAACTAGCGGGAGACTCCCCTACGAGCAGTACTTC.

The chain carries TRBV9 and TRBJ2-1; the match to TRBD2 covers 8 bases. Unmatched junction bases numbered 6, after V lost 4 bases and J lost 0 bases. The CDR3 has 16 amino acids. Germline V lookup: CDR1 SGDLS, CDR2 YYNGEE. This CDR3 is CASSPGSGGSYNEQFF. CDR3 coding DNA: TGTGCCAGCAGCCCAGGGAGCGGGGGCTCCTACAATGAGCAGTTCTTC.

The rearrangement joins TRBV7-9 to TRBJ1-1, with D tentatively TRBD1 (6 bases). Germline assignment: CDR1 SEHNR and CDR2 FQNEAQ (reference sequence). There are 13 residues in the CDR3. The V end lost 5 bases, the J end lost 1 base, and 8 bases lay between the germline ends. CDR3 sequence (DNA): TGTGCCAGCAGCCCACAGGGGAACACTGAAGCTTTCTTT. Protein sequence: CASSPQGNTEAFF. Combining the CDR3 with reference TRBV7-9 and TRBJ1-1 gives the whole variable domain DTGVSQNPRHKITKRGQNVTFRCDPISEHNRLYWYRQTLGQGPEFLTYFQNEAQLEKSRLLSDRFSAERPKGSFSTLEIQRTEQGDSAMYLCASSPQGNTEAFFGQGTRLTVV.

The CDR3 DNA is TGTGCCAGCAGTTTCCATGGACTAGGGAGCTACGAGCAGTACTTC. Its translation is CASSFHGLGSYEQYF. The chain is built from TRBV28 and TRBJ2-7; 7 nucleotides align to TRBD2. V lost 3 bases and J lost 3; bases outside the gene matches: 8. The germline V gene encodes CDR1 MDHEN and CDR2 SYDVKM. This CDR3 has 15 amino acids.

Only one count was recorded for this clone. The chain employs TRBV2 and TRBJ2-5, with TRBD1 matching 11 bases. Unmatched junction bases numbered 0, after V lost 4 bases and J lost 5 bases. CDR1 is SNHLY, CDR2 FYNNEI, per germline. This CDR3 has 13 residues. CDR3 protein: CASSGTGGETQYF. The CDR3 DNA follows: TGTGCCAGCAGTGGGACAGGGGGCGAGACCCAGTACTTC.

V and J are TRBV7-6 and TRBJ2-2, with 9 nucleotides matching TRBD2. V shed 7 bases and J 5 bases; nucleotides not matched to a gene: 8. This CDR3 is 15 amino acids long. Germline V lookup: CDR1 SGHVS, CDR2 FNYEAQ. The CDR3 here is CASTRLAENTGELFF. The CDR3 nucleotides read TGTGCCAGCACCCGACTAGCGGAGAATACCGGGGAGCTGTTTTTT.

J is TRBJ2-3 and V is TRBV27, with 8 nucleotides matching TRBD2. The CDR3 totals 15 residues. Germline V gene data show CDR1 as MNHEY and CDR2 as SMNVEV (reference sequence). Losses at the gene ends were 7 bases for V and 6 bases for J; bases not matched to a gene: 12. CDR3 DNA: TGTGCCAGCAAAGGACTAGCCCTTCCCCCCGATACGCAGTATTTT. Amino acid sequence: CASKGLALPPDTQYF.

CDR3 region: CASSPYAGTGILSTEAFF. In nucleotides, the CDR3 is TGTGCCAGCAGCCCTTATGCCGGGACAGGGATTCTGAGTACTGAAGCTTTCTTT. The chain employs TRBV5-8 and TRBJ1-1; TRBD1 agrees at 9 bases. CDR1 is SGHTS, CDR2 YDEGEE, per germline. This CDR3 has 18 amino acids. V lost 4 bases and J lost 5; bases outside the gene matches: 18. The variable domain in full, with the rest retrieved from reference TRBV5-8 and TRBJ1-1, is EAGVTQSPTHLIKTRGQQATLRCSPISGHTSVYWYQQALGLGLQFLLWYDEGEERNRGNFPPRFSGRQFPNYSSELNVNALELEDSALYLCASSPYAGTGILSTEAFFGQGTRLTVV.

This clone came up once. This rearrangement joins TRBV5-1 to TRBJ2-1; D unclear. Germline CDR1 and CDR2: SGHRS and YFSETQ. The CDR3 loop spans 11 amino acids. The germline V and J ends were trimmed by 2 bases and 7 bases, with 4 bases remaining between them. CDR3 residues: CASSFLNEQFF. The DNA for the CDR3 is TGCGCCAGCAGCTTTCTTAATGAGCAGTTCTTC.

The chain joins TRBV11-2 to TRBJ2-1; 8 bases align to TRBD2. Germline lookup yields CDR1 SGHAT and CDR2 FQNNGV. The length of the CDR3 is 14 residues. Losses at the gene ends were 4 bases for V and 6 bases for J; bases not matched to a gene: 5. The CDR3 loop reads CASSWAGGRNEQFF. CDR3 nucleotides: TGTGCCAGCAGCTGGGCGGGAGGCCGCAATGAGCAGTTCTTC.

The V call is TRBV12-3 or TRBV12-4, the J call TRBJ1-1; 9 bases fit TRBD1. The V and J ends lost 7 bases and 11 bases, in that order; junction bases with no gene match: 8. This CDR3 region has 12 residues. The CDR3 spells CASTNRGLRAFF. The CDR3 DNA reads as TGTGCCAGCACGAACAGGGGGCTGCGGGCTTTCTTT.

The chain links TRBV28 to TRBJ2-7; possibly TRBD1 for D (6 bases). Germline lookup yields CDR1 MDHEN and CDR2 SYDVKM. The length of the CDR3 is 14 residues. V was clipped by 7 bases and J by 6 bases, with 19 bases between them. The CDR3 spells CASTPGTGSGEQYV. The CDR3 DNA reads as TGTGCCAGCACCCCGGGAACAGGGTCGGGCGAGCAGTACGTC.

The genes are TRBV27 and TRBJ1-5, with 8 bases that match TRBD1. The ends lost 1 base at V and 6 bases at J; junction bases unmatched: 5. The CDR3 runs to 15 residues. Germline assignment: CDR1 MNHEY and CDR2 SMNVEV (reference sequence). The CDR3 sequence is CASSLYTGGGQPQHF. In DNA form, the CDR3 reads TGTGCCAGCAGTTTATACACAGGGGGAGGTCAGCCCCAGCATTTT.

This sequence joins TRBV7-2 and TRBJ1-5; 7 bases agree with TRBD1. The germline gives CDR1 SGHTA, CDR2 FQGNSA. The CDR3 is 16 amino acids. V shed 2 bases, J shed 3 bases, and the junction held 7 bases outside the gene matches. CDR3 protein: CASSLTRTGNNQPQHF. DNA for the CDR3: TGTGCCAGCAGCTTAACTAGGACAGGAAACAATCAGCCCCAGCATTTT.

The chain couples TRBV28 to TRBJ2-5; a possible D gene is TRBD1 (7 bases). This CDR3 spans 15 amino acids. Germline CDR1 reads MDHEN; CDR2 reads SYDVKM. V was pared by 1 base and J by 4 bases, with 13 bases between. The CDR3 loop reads CASSLFQGGSETQYF. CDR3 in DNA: TGTGCCAGCAGTTTATTCCAGGGGGGATCAGAGACCCAGTACTTC.

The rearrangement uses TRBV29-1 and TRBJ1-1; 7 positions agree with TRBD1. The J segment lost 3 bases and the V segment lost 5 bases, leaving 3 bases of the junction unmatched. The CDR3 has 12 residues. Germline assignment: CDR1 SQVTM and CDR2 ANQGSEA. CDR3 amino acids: CSVRQGYTEAFF. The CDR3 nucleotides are TGCAGCGTTCGACAGGGATACACTGAAGCTTTCTTT.